The 13 T cell receptor beta chains below all came from one sample that was sequenced in a study of shared clonotypes between healthy human individuals. As defined, naive CD8 cells were CD45RO-negative and positively selected for CCR7, with terminally differentiated effector memory CD45RA+ cells excluded. Measured with immunoSEQ multiplex PCR; TCRdb has only the in-frame clones, and not every one. The sample lists approximately 600,000 clones, about 95% occurring once. Sequenced: naive CD8+ T cells sorted from blood. These receptor sequences come from a woman aged 30 to 39 in good health.

The chain links TRBV27 to TRBJ2-5; no definite D call. The assigned J gene may be wrong: the sequence end matches TRBJ2-7 better. The CDR3 extends over 15 amino acids. Germline CDR1 reads MNHEY; CDR2 reads SMNVEV (reference sequence). CDR3 loop: CASNRKGAFVYEQYF. The CDR3 DNA is TGTGCCAGCAACCGGAAGGGCGCCTTTGTGTACGAGCAGTACTTC.

The rearrangement uses TRBV7-9 and TRBJ1-2; D is uncertain. Germline loops: CDR1 SEHNR, CDR2 FQNEAQ (reference sequence). CDR3 size: 13 residues. V lost 9 bases and J lost 0, with 11 bases in between. The DNA of the CDR3 is TGTGCCAGTCGCCCGGCGCCTAACTATGGCTACACCTTC. Protein sequence: CASRPAPNYGYTF.

In the case of this clone: Other DNA sequences in this sample translate to the same CDR3. The rearrangement uses TRBV28 and TRBJ1-2; no reliable D call. From germline, CDR1 is MDHEN and CDR2 SYDVKM. V lost 2 bases to trimming and J lost 4 bases, with 8 bases between them. This CDR3 has 13 residues. The CDR3 region is CASSLTRTYGYTF. CDR3 nucleotides: TGTGCCAGCAGTTTAACACGGACCTATGGCTACACCTTC.

The genes are TRBV6-5 and TRBJ2-7, with D perhaps matching TRBD1 (5 bases). Trimming removed 0 bases at V and 4 bases at J, with 13 bases between. Germline CDR1 reads MNHEY; CDR2 reads SVGAGI. The CDR3 is 15 residues long. The DNA of the CDR3 is TGTGCCAGCAGTTACTCGAGTAGCAGGGCGTACGAGCAGTACTTC. Encoded protein: CASSYSSSRAYEQYF.

The chain has TRBV27 and TRBJ1-4; D may be TRBD1 (6 bases). V lost 6 bases and J 7 bases, leaving 12 bases between the germline ends. The CDR3 extends over 13 amino acids. Per the germline V gene, CDR1 is MNHEY and CDR2 is SMNVEV (reference sequence). The chain's CDR3 is CASSEQGGEKLFF. Here the CDR3 DNA reads TGTGCCAGCAGCGAACAGGGAGGTGAAAAACTGTTTTTT.

This chain links TRBV19 with TRBJ1-2; 9 bases match TRBD1. With V trimmed by 3 bases and J by 6 bases, 5 bases remained unmatched. Germline CDR1 and CDR2: LNHDA and SQIVND (reference sequence). The CDR3 loop spans 14 amino acids. The CDR3 DNA sequence: TGTGCCAGTAGTATGGGACAGGGATGGAATGGCTACACCTTC. Amino acid sequence: CASSMGQGWNGYTF.

The chain has TRBV6-5 and TRBJ2-7; no definite D call. The V end lost 0 bases, the J end lost 7 bases, and 16 bases lay between the germline ends. The V gene's germline CDR1 is MNHEY and CDR2 SVGAGI. This CDR3 has 15 residues. The CDR3, as DNA: TGTGCCAGCAGTTACTCTCCTTTTTCCCCTAGGGAGCAGTACTTC. This codes for CASSYSPFSPREQYF.

This chain joins TRBV7-9 and TRBJ1-1; D is unclear. This CDR3 contains 12 residues. Looked up from germline, CDR1 is SEHNR and CDR2 is FQNEAQ (reference sequence). V was clipped by 3 bases and J by 7 bases, with 9 bases between them. The CDR3 sequence: CASSLTVNEAFF. The CDR3 DNA is TGTGCCAGCAGCTTGACGGTGAATGAAGCTTTCTTT.

The V gene is TRBV19, the J gene TRBJ2-5, with TRBD2 as a possible D gene (6 bases). The J call may be mistaken, given a closer DNA end match to TRBJ2-7. The germline V gene has CDR1 LNHDA and CDR2 SQIVND (reference sequence). The CDR3 runs to 13 residues. CDR3 DNA: TGTGCCAGTAGTCCGTCGGGAGCTTACGAGCAGTACTTC. It encodes CASSPSGAYEQYF.

V is TRBV2 and J is TRBJ1-2, with D unclear. V lost 7 bases and J lost 4, with 22 bases in between. Germline V gene sequence: CDR1 SNHLY, CDR2 FYNNEI. CDR3 length equals 16 residues. This chain's CDR3 is CASMASHHGSGYGYTF. Here the CDR3 DNA reads TGTGCCAGCATGGCCTCACATCACGGGAGTGGCTATGGCTACACCTTC.

This chain joins TRBV28 and TRBJ2-7; 8 nucleotides align to TRBD2. This CDR3 contains 15 residues. V dropped 6 bases and J dropped 4; count of bases not matched to a gene: 11. CDR1 and CDR2 (germline): MDHEN, SYDVKM. The DNA of the CDR3 is TGTGCCAGCAGGGGGGATAGCGGGAAACCATACGAGCAGTACTTC. Its translation is CASRGDSGKPYEQYF. Combining the CDR3 with reference TRBV28 and TRBJ2-7 gives the whole variable domain DVKVTQSSRYLVKRTGEKVFLECVQDMDHENMFWYRQDPGLGLRLIYFSYDVKMKEKGDIPEGYSVSREKKERFSLILESASTNQTSMYLCASRGDSGKPYEQYFGPGTRLTVT.

The CDR3 DNA sequence: TGCGCCAGCAGCCAAGAAGGGAACAGGAAAAATTCACCCCTCCACTTT. This gives the protein CASSQEGNRKNSPLHF. The chain recombines TRBV4-1 with TRBJ1-6; weak D call: TRBD1 (5 bases). Germline V gene data show CDR1 as MGHRA and CDR2 as YSYEKL. This CDR3 has 16 amino acids. With 0 bases removed from V and 7 bases from J, the gap between germline ends came to 13 bases.

The CDR3 sequence: CASSVADSPYEQYF. CDR3 sequence (DNA): TGTGCCAGCAGCGTAGCGGACAGCCCCTACGAGCAGTACTTC. The chain uses TRBV9 and TRBJ2-7, with D possibly TRBD1 on 6 matching bases. The CDR3 has 14 residues. Germline V lookup: CDR1 SGDLS, CDR2 YYNGEE. V was trimmed by 0 bases and J by 2 bases, leaving 9 bases between them. Full variable domain (missing parts from reference TRBV9 and TRBJ2-7): DSGVTQTPKHLITATGQRVTLRCSPRSGDLSVYWYQQSLDQGLQFLIQYYNGEERAKGNILERFSAQQFPDLHSELNLSSLELGDSALYFCASSVADSPYEQYFGPGTRLTVT.